The 29 T cell receptor beta chains below all came from one sample that was sequenced in a study of T cell clonality in common variable immunodeficiency. TCRdb's table, derived via immunoSEQ multiplex PCR, lists solely in-frame clones and lacks some. The sample is made up of some 50,000 clones, none counted only once. The sample comprised peripheral blood mononuclear cells. The source is a person between 18 and 75 years old in good health.

This clone came up many times. The CDR3 here is CAWRDRVQPEAFF. The sequenced CDR3 bases are TGTGCCTGGAGAGACAGGGTGCAGCCCGAA. V is TRBV30 and J is TRBJ1-1; 7 nucleotides match TRBD1. The read halts 3 residues ahead of the CDR3 end, with the missing end drawn from the germline J gene. The CDR3 extends over 13 amino acids. CDR1 and CDR2 (germline): GTSNPN, SVGIG (reference sequence).

For this clone: The read ends 3 residues shy of where the CDR3 ends; the end is completed using the germline J gene. The rearrangement uses TRBV20-1 and TRBJ2-1, with 10 bases identical to TRBD1. Germline-derived CDR1 and CDR2 are DFQATT and SNEGSKA (reference sequence). V was clipped by 1 base and J by 4 bases; unmatched bases: 13. The CDR3 sequence is 18 residues long. The sequenced part of the CDR3 DNA is TGCAGTGCTAGAGTCGCCTCCCCCGGGACAGGGGCTTACAATGAG. Amino acids: CSARVASPGTGAYNE. From start to end, the CDR3 is CSARVASPGTGAYNEQFF.

Only a few counts were recorded for this clone. Partial CDR3 DNA: TGCAGTGCTAGGGACAGGGGGCTCGCTGAA. This sequence encodes CSARDRGLAE. The full CDR3 is CSARDRGLAEAFF. The chain has TRBV20-1 and TRBJ1-1; 11 bases are shared with TRBD1. The read terminates 3 residues before the CDR3 end, so the remaining end is supplied by the germline J gene. Germline CDR1 and CDR2: DFQATT and SNEGSKA (reference sequence). The CDR3 covers 13 residues. Trimming took 3 bases from V and 6 from J; bases not matched to a gene: 3.

Regarding this clone: The CDR3 end is not reached by the read, which stops 3 residues before it; the germline J gene fills it in. J is TRBJ2-2 and V is TRBV19, with a possible D match to TRBD1 (6 bases). In germline, CDR1 is LNHDA, CDR2 SQIVND (reference sequence). The CDR3 consists of 13 residues. The CDR3: CAAAWGLDSPLFF. CDR3 DNA (partial): TGTGCAGCCGCGTGGGGGCTGGATTCACCG.

Ten or more counts support this clone. The sequence runs out 3 residues before the end of the CDR3; the remainder is reconstructed from the germline J gene. The chain employs TRBV4-1 and TRBJ2-3, with D perhaps TRBD2 (5 bases). Germline V gene sequence: CDR1 MGHRA, CDR2 YSYEKL. The CDR3 has 14 residues. Trimming pared 2 bases from V and 0 bases from J, leaving 6 bases between. The DNA read from the CDR3 is TGCGCCAGCAGCCAACTAGCTAGCACAGATACG. The encoded protein is CASSQLASTDT. The CDR3 as a whole reads CASSQLASTDTQYF.

This clone was found many times. Coverage ceases 3 residues before the CDR3 finishes, and the germline J gene fills in the end. V is TRBV10-1 and J is TRBJ2-7; tentatively, D is TRBD2 (6 bases). V was cut by 4 bases and J by 0 bases, with 10 bases left in between. Germline CDR1 is WNHNN and CDR2 is SYGVQD (reference sequence). The CDR3 runs to 14 residues. The sequenced part of the CDR3 DNA is TGCGCCAGCAGTGTTGGGGGGAGCTCCTACGAG. It specifies CASSVGGSSYE. The whole CDR3 region reads CASSVGGSSYEQYF.

This clone was counted ten times or more. At one end, the junction sequence differs from germline, possibly due to a read error. Sequencing ends 3 residues short of the CDR3 end; the germline J gene provides the rest. This rearrangement joins TRBV4-2 to TRBJ2-3; no reliable D call. CDR3 length: 16 residues. Per the germline V gene, CDR1 is LGHNA and CDR2 is YNFKEQ. CDR3: CASSQDSSTRTDTQYF. CDR3 DNA, as far as it was read: TGCGCCAGCAGCCAAGATTCCAGTACACGCACAGATACG.

This clone was observed at least ten times. The read gets to within 3 residues of the CDR3 end, and the germline J gene fills in the rest. This chain uses TRBV2 with TRBJ2-7; a possible D gene is TRBD2 (5 bases). Between the trimmed V and J ends, which lost 6 bases and 4 bases, there was a span of 13 bases. Germline values: CDR1 SNHLY, CDR2 FYNNEI. The CDR3 totals 13 residues. The CDR3 spells CASSDDYKYEQYF. The sequenced part of the CDR3 DNA is TGTGCCAGCAGCGATGACTATAAGTACGAG.

This clone was seen at least ten times. With the read ending 3 residues before the CDR3 end, the germline J gene is used to fill in that end. V is TRBV14 and J is TRBJ2-1, with D uncertain. The CDR3 contains 17 residues. Trimming cost V 0 bases and J 4 bases, with 16 bases left between them. CDR1 is SGHDN and CDR2 is FVKESK in the germline V gene. Incomplete CDR3 DNA: TGTGCCAGCAGCCAAGATGCAGGTTTTGATGGATACAATGAG. It is translated as CASSQDAGFDGYNE. The entire CDR3 sequence reads CASSQDAGFDGYNEQFF.

This clone was seen more than once but under ten times. With the read ending 3 residues before the CDR3 end, the germline J gene is used to fill in that end. The chain carries TRBV6-4 and TRBJ2-1, with TRBD2 matching over 9 bases. Germline assignment: CDR1 MRHNA and CDR2 SNTAGT. The CDR3 is 14 residues long. Germline trimming cut 6 bases from V and 8 bases from J; bases unmatched to any gene: 8. The CDR3 DNA, read in part, is TGTGCCAGCAGCGCGGGGGGGCCATTTGATGAG. This gives the protein CASSAGGPFDE. The entire CDR3 protein is CASSAGGPFDEQFF.

This clone was detected ten times or more. The read terminates 3 residues before the CDR3 end, so the remaining end is supplied by the germline J gene. This rearrangement joins TRBV5-1 to TRBJ2-2, with D uncertain. CDR3 length equals 15 residues. Trimming took 5 bases from V and 3 from J, leaving 14 bases between them. The germline CDR1 and CDR2 sequences are SGHRS and YFSETQ. The DNA read from the CDR3 is TGCGCCAGCAGTCAGGCCCGAGGAGACACCGGGGAG. Translation gives CASSQARGDTGE. The full CDR3 protein is CASSQARGDTGELFF.

There are many counts of this clone. The read falls 3 residues short of the CDR3 end, and the missing part is taken from the germline J gene. The rearrangement uses TRBV20-1 and TRBJ2-3; possible D gene TRBD2, 6 bases. Between the trimmed V and J ends, which lost 5 bases and 4 bases, there was a span of 19 bases. This CDR3 is built from 15 residues. CDR1 is DFQATT and CDR2 is SNEGSKA in the germline V gene (reference sequence). The CDR3 sequence: CSASRLEPGPDTQYF. The part of the CDR3 DNA that was read is TGCAGTGCTTCTCGACTAGAACCCGGGCCAGATACG.

This clone was counted ten times or more. Coverage ceases 3 residues before the CDR3 finishes, and the germline J gene fills in the end. V usage is TRBV5-1 and J usage is TRBJ2-7, with TRBD1 matching over 9 bases. V shed 3 bases, J shed 5 bases, and the junction held 3 bases outside the gene matches. The CDR3 is 13 amino acids. The germline V gene has CDR1 SGHRS and CDR2 YFSETQ. CDR3 bases read: TGCGCCAGCAGCTGGGGGGACAGGGACGAG. Translated, it gives CASSWGDRDE. The whole CDR3 region reads CASSWGDRDEQYF.

This clone was counted ten times or more. The read finishes 3 residues shy of the CDR3 end, and the germline J gene is used to complete it. The chain recombines TRBV12-3 or TRBV12-4 with TRBJ2-1, with TRBD1 matching 10 bases. V shed 4 bases and J 2 bases; nucleotides not matched to a gene: 5. The CDR3 spans 16 residues. Incomplete CDR3 DNA: TGTGCCAGCAGTTCCGGGACAGGGGCAACCTACAATGAG. Its protein is CASSSGTGATYNE. The full CDR3 sequence reads CASSSGTGATYNEQFF.

This clone appeared many times. Read sequence stops 3 residues before the CDR3 end, and the germline J gene provides the missing end. The chain carries TRBV30 and TRBJ2-7, with 9 bases identical to TRBD1. This CDR3 contains 14 residues. Unmatched junction bases numbered 6, after V lost 1 base and J lost 5 bases. CDR1 GTSNPN and CDR2 SVGIG come from the germline V gene (reference sequence). The CDR3 loop is CAWSAGQGFDEQYF. The covered CDR3 bases are TGTGCCTGGAGTGCTGGACAGGGGTTCGACGAG. Full variable domain (rest looked up from reference TRBV30 and TRBJ2-7): SQTIHQWPATLVQPVGSPLSLECTVEGTSNPNLYWYRQAAGRGLQLLFYSVGIGQISSEVPQNLSASRPQDRQFILSSKKLLLSDSGFYLCAWSAGQGFDEQYFGPGTRLTVT.

This clone has a count of ten or more. The CDR3 extends 3 residues past the end of the read, so its final part is completed from the germline J gene. The genes are TRBV20-1 and TRBJ1-2; 9 positions agree with TRBD1. Germline-derived CDR1 and CDR2 are DFQATT and SNEGSKA (reference sequence). The trim removed 6 bases at V and 4 bases at J, leaving 12 bases unmatched. CDR3 size: 15 residues. This chain's CDR3 is CSANSGTGRVYGYTF. The DNA read from the CDR3 is TGCAGTGCAAACTCCGGGACAGGGAGGGTCTATGGC.

There are many counts of this clone. The CDR3 end is not reached by the read, which stops 3 residues before it; the germline J gene fills it in. The chain couples TRBV5-1 to TRBJ2-1; 9 bases match TRBD2. V was clipped by 3 bases and J by 5 bases; unmatched bases: 6. The germline gives CDR1 SGHRS, CDR2 YFSETQ. The CDR3 spans 15 residues. The DNA read from the CDR3 is TGCGCCAGCAGCTCCATGACTAGCGGCAACAATGAG. It is translated as CASSSMTSGNNE. The CDR3, in full, reads CASSSMTSGNNEQFF.

In this sample, this clone turned up many times. The read falls 3 residues short of the CDR3 end, and the missing part is taken from the germline J gene. The chain is built from TRBV20-1 and TRBJ1-5, with D possibly TRBD1 on 5 matching bases. Per the germline V gene, CDR1 is DFQATT and CDR2 is SNEGSKA (reference sequence). V was clipped by 6 bases and J by 5 bases, with 8 bases between them. This CDR3 region has 11 residues. The part of the CDR3 DNA that was read is TGCAGTGCGGCAGGGCATCAGCCC. Protein sequence: CSAAGHQP. The CDR3 reads in full as CSAAGHQPQHF.

In its sample, this clone was seen many times. The read ends 3 residues early relative to the CDR3; the germline J gene fills the gap. The rearrangement joins TRBV7-2 to TRBJ1-4, with 9 nucleotides matching TRBD1. The germline V gene has CDR1 SGHTA and CDR2 FQGNSA. V lost 5 bases and J lost 7; bases outside the gene matches: 5. The CDR3 length is 14 residues. Incomplete CDR3 DNA: TGTGCCAGCAGCGCGGACAGGGGAGGTGAAAAA. Its protein product is CASSADRGGEK. The full-length CDR3 reads as CASSADRGGEKLFF.

At least ten counts were recorded for this clone. The read ends 3 residues shy of where the CDR3 ends; the end is completed using the germline J gene. This chain uses TRBV5-4 with TRBJ2-7; possible D gene TRBD1, 5 bases. The germline gives CDR1 SGHNT, CDR2 YYREEE (reference sequence). This CDR3 is 14 amino acids long. The V gene lost 2 bases and the J gene lost 5 bases, with 14 bases spanning the gap. The CDR3 loop reads CASSLGDRPDEQYF. CDR3 DNA, as far as it was read: TGTGCCAGCAGCTTAGGGGATAGGCCCGACGAG.

In this sample, this clone turned up many times. With the read ending 3 residues before the CDR3 end, the germline J gene is used to fill in that end. The chain combines TRBV7-2 with TRBJ2-5, with D maybe TRBD2 (5 bases). Per germline, CDR1 SGHTA and CDR2 FQGNSA. The CDR3 is made up of 17 amino acids. The V end was cut by 0 bases, the J end by 4 bases, with 18 bases between. The CDR3 loop is CASSLAALGGGGETQYF. CDR3 DNA, as far as it was read: TGTGCCAGCAGCTTAGCAGCATTAGGAGGCGGTGGAGAGACC.

As to this clone: The CDR3 extends 3 residues past the end of the read, so its final part is completed from the germline J gene. This rearrangement joins TRBV6-2 or TRBV6-3 to TRBJ2-3; 10 positions agree with TRBD2. Looked up from germline, CDR1 is MNHEY and CDR2 is SVGEGT. The CDR3 covers 16 residues. Here the CDR3 reads CASSYSTSGSQETQYF. The covered CDR3 bases are TGTGCCAGCAGTTACTCGACTAGCGGGTCACAAGAGACG.

This clone was recorded at least ten times. The read comes to an end 3 residues before the CDR3 does, leaving the germline J gene to fill in the end. The chain combines TRBV9 with TRBJ1-6; the D gene is possibly TRBD1 (5 bases). The V end was cut by 0 bases, the J end by 9 bases, with 10 bases between. CDR1 is SGDLS, CDR2 YYNGEE, per germline. The CDR3 has 14 residues. The CDR3 region is CASSVGGRASPLHF. The DNA read from the CDR3 is TGTGCCAGCAGCGTAGGGGGCAGGGCTTCACCC.

This clone is medium-sized (0.01 to 0.1%). The read comes to an end 3 residues before the CDR3 does, leaving the germline J gene to fill in the end. The J gene is TRBJ2-5, the V gene TRBV20-1, with D unclear. The CDR3 contains 11 residues. Trimming removed 0 bases from V and 5 bases from J, with 4 bases in between. CDR1 DFQATT and CDR2 SNEGSKA come from the germline V gene (reference sequence). The CDR3 DNA, read in part, is TGCAGTGCTAGAGATCGTGAGACC. It encodes CSARDRET. The complete CDR3 reads CSARDRETQYF.

This clone was seen ten or more times. The read finishes 3 residues shy of the CDR3 end, and the germline J gene is used to complete it. The V call is TRBV5-1, the J call TRBJ2-3, with D maybe TRBD1 (5 bases). CDR3 length equals 16 residues. Germline CDR1 reads SGHRS; CDR2 reads YFSETQ. Trimming left V 3 bases short and J 2 bases short, with 16 bases between. CDR3 residues: CASSSSSTAFTDTQYF. The part of the CDR3 DNA that was read is TGCGCCAGCAGCTCCTCTTCGACAGCCTTCACAGATACG. Full variable domain (outside the CDR3, taken from reference TRBV5-1 and TRBJ2-3): KAGVTQTPRYLIKTRGQQVTLSCSPISGHRSVSWYQQTPGQGLQFLFEYFSETQRNKGNFPGRFSGRQFSNSRSEMNVSTLELGDSALYLCASSSSSTAFTDTQYFGPGTRLTVL.

In this sample, this clone turned up many times. The read is 3 residues too short to cover the CDR3 end, so that end is filled in from the germline J gene. This chain joins TRBV5-1 and TRBJ1-1; tentative D call: TRBD1 (5 bases). Germline V gene sequence: CDR1 SGHRS, CDR2 YFSETQ. V gave up 4 bases and J gave up 3 bases, with 10 bases separating them. The CDR3 sequence is 13 residues long. The CDR3 region is CASSRSGDTEAFF. The sequenced part of the CDR3 DNA is TGCGCCAGCAGCCGGTCGGGGGACACTGAA.

Note on this clone: The read ends 3 residues early relative to the CDR3; the germline J gene fills the gap. The V call is TRBV7-6, the J call TRBJ1-1; D is ambiguous. The CDR3 has 14 residues. CDR1 and CDR2 (germline): SGHVS, FNYEAQ. Trimming removed 2 bases at V and 7 bases at J, with 14 bases between. CDR3 bases read: TGTGCCAGCAGCTTAACCGGGGAAGTCGGTGAA. Protein sequence: CASSLTGEVGE. The CDR3 reads in full as CASSLTGEVGEAFF.

At least ten counts were recorded for this clone. With the read ending 3 residues before the CDR3 end, the germline J gene is used to fill in that end. The V and J genes are TRBV20-1 and TRBJ1-2; a weak D match, TRBD1 (5 bases). The CDR3 covers 17 residues. V was cut by 0 bases and J by 0 bases, with 17 bases left in between. Germline CDR1 reads DFQATT; CDR2 reads SNEGSKA (reference sequence). Here the CDR3 reads CSARDGFGTGANYGYTF. The part of the CDR3 DNA that was read is TGCAGTGCTAGAGACGGTTTCGGAACGGGGGCTAACTATGGC.

With regard to this clone: Sequencing ends 3 residues short of the CDR3 end; the germline J gene provides the rest. The rearrangement uses TRBV13 and TRBJ2-2; a weak D match, TRBD1 (6 bases). The V end lost 2 bases, the J end lost 6 bases, and 28 bases lay between the germline ends. From germline, CDR1 is PRHDT and CDR2 FYEKMQ (reference sequence). The CDR3 covers 20 residues. The CDR3 sequence: CASSLISRLPPTGGSGELFF. CDR3 DNA (partial): TGTGCCAGCAGCTTAATCAGTCGTCTCCCCCCGACAGGAGGTTCCGGGGAG.